The 7 T cell receptor beta chains below all came from one sample that was sequenced in a study of T cells in Graves' hyperthyroidism and ophthalmopathy. Amplification of TCR beta CDR3 regions used RNA as the template. The HTBI primer set served for first-round RT-PCR of the TCR CDR3. TCRdb fed the multiplex PCR reads into MiXCR, producing one record per CDR3 protein. This table holds about 420,000 distinct CDR3 sequences, around 13% found once. Sequencing was performed on blood. These receptor sequences come from a woman aged 18-29 years with Graves' hyperthyroidism.

Comments on this clonotype: A much bigger clone sits one base away, suggesting this may be a read error. J is TRBJ2-1 and V is TRBV5-4, with 8 bases aligning to TRBD2. The CDR3 totals 14 residues. Germline CDR1 SGHNT, CDR2 YYREEE (reference sequence). This CDR3 reads CASSLAGDGNEQSF. The CDR3 nucleotides are TGTGCCAGCAGCTTAGCGGGAGACGGCAATGAGCAGTCCTTC.

This clonotype showed up just a few times. One junction end disagrees with the germline gene, perhaps due to a read error. The rearrangement uses TRBV15 and TRBJ1-5; 8 nucleotides line up with TRBD1. CDR1 is LNHNV, CDR2 YYDKDF, per germline (reference sequence). This CDR3 is 20 amino acids long. For the CDR3, the DNA is TGTACCACCAGCAGAGATGTTCTAGGGACAGGAAATCACTTTAATCAGCCCCAGCATTTT. Protein sequence: CTTSRDVLGTGNHFNQPQHF.

A remark on this clonotype: A clone one base away is much larger, so this may be a read error. The chain is built from TRBV27 and TRBJ1-5; tentative D call: TRBD1 (6 bases). Germline CDR1 is MNHEY and CDR2 is SMNVEV (reference sequence). Trimming removed 10 bases from V and 4 bases from J, with 20 bases in between. This CDR3 has 15 amino acids. The CDR3 here is CANRRGGGLNQPQHF. The CDR3 DNA reads TGTGCCAACCGGCGGGGGGGGGGGCTTAATCAGCCCCAGCATTTT.

This clonotype was found many times. The chain recombines TRBV28 with TRBJ2-7; the D gene is possibly TRBD2 (5 bases). The V end lost 3 bases, the J end lost 3 bases, and 15 bases lay between the germline ends. The CDR3 runs 15 residues. CDR1 and CDR2 from the germline V gene are MDHEN and SYDVKM. The CDR3 DNA reads as TGTGCCAGCAGTTTGGGGTTATTCGGGATCTACGAGCAGTACTTC. It codes for CASSLGLFGIYEQYF. The full variable domain, its missing parts supplied by reference TRBV28 and TRBJ2-7, is DVKVTQSSRYLVKRTGEKVFLECVQDMDHENMFWYRQDPGLGLRLIYFSYDVKMKEKGDIPEGYSVSREKKERFSLILESASTNQTSMYLCASSLGLFGIYEQYFGPGTRLTVT.

This clonotype was detected only a few times. The V and J genes are TRBV18 and TRBJ1-3, with D tentatively TRBD1 (5 bases). Looked up from germline, CDR1 is KGHSH and CDR2 is LQKENI. V lost 2 bases and J lost 0, with 11 bases in between. This CDR3 has 16 residues. CDR3 coding DNA: TGTGCCAGCTCACCAATGGGACCGTACTCTGGAAACACCATATATTTT. It translates to CASSPMGPYSGNTIYF.

J is TRBJ2-3 and V is TRBV5-5; 7 bases map to TRBD2. The CDR3 spans 16 residues. CDR1 and CDR2 (germline): SGHKS, YYEKEE (reference sequence). J was trimmed by 2 bases and V by 0 bases; bases with no gene match: 6. The CDR3 is CASSLAGTTNTDTQYF. The CDR3, as DNA: TGTGCCAGCAGCTTGGCCGGGACTACAAACACAGATACGCAGTATTTT.

The chain employs TRBV19 and TRBJ2-7, with 9 bases fitting TRBD1. This CDR3 comprises 15 residues. The germline CDR1 and CDR2 sequences are LNHDA and SQIVND (reference sequence). The V gene end was trimmed by 3 bases and the J gene end by 5 bases; junction bases not matched to a gene: 8. The CDR3 DNA reads TGTGCCAGTAGTATCCAACAGGGGGCTTTTGACGAGCAGTACTTC. Its protein product is CASSIQQGAFDEQYF.